The present T cell receptor beta chain was sequenced within a study of blood T cells in healthy people across ages. Sample-barcoded 5' priming and a J-beta primer mix drove a second PCR of about 7 to 11 cycles. TCRdb reprocessed the 5' RACE reads with MiXCR, giving one entry per CDR3 protein. The top ten hold approximately 17% of the sample, which has approximately 1,000,000 distinct CDR3 sequences, more than 40% seen once. Losses at the gene ends were 5 bases for V and 4 bases for J; bases not matched to a gene: 9. Germline CDR1 is KGHSH and CDR2 is LQKENI. The CDR3 extends over 16 amino acids. Material: blood. The genes are TRBV18 and TRBJ2-2, with 8 positions matching TRBD2. This TCR derives from a woman in her sixties or seventies in good health. The CDR3 nucleotides read TGTGCCAGCTCAGGAAGTCGGCTAGCGGGCACCGGGGAGCTGTTTTTT. Amino acids: CASSGSRLAGTGELFF.